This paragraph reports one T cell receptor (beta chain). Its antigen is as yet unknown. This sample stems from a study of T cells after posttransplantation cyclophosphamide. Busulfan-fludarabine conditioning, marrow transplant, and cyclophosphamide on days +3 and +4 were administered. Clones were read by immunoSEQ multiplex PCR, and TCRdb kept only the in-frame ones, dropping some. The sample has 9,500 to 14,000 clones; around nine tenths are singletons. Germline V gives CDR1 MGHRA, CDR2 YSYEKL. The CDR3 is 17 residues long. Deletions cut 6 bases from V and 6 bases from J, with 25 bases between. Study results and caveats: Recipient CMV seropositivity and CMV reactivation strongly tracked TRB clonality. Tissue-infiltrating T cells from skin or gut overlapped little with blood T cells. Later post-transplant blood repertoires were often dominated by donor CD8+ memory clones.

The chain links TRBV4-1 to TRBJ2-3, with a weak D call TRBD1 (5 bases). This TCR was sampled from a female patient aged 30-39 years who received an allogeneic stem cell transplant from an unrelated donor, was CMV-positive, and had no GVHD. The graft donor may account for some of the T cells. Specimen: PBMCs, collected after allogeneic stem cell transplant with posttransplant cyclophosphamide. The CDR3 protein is CASSNSLGLPEGDTQYF. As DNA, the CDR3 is TGCGCCAGCAGTAATTCCCTGGGGCTCCCCGAAGGGGATACGCAGTATTTT.